Each of the 29 T cell receptor beta chains below was sequenced from the same sample in a study of CD4 T cells in relation to SARS-CoV-2 and coronaviruses. TCRdb keeps only in-frame clones here, not all; method: immunoSEQ multiplex PCR. Altogether 50,000 to 65,000 clones are present, 90% to 95% being singletons, with the ten largest covering about 0.4%. What was sequenced was naive CD4+ T cells from PBMCs. Described subset: naive CD4+ T cells isolated by negative enrichment. All receptors come from an adult with COVID-19.

The chain employs TRBV6-1 and TRBJ1-4, with D maybe TRBD1 (5 bases). V was pared by 1 base and J by 8 bases, with 14 bases between. The germline gives CDR1 MNHNS, CDR2 SASEGT. The CDR3 extends over 15 amino acids. The chain's CDR3 is CASSEDVQPGEKLFF. The CDR3 nucleotides read TGTGCCAGCAGTGAAGACGTTCAGCCAGGGGAAAAACTGTTTTTT.

This sequence joins TRBV7-9 and TRBJ1-1; D not resolved. Trimming stripped 2 bases from V and 0 bases from J, with 4 bases between. Germline-derived CDR1 and CDR2 are SEHNR and FQNEAQ (reference sequence). This CDR3 comprises 13 residues. The chain's CDR3 is CASSLLMNTEAFF. In nucleotides, the CDR3 is TGTGCCAGCAGCTTATTGATGAACACTGAAGCTTTCTTT.

The chain links TRBV15 to TRBJ2-7, with D perhaps matching TRBD2 (6 bases). The germline V and J ends were trimmed by 5 bases and 4 bases, with 15 bases remaining between them. CDR3 length: 14 amino acids. Germline CDR1 reads LNHNV; CDR2 reads YYDKDF (reference sequence). The CDR3: CATSPQTEGYEQYF. Here the CDR3 DNA reads TGTGCCACCAGCCCACAGACGGAGGGATACGAGCAGTACTTC.

J is TRBJ1-3 and V is TRBV6-2 or TRBV6-3, with D uncertain. Germline V lookup: CDR1 MNHEY, CDR2 SVGEGT. CDR3 size: 15 residues. V lost 2 bases, J lost 4 bases, and 12 bases lay in between. The CDR3, as DNA: TGTGCCAGCAGTTACGTCGGCGGAGGGGGAAACACCATATATTTT. The encoded protein is CASSYVGGGGNTIYF.

In this sample, this clone turned up a few times. The chain uses TRBV23-1 and TRBJ2-7; D is uncertain. TRBV23-1 is filed as an ORF, its function uncertain. CDR3 length equals 16 residues. Trimming left V 0 bases short and J 0 bases short, with 12 bases between. CDR3 bases: TGCGCCAGCAGTCAATCGGATCACCACCCCTCCTACGAGCAGTACTTC. It translates to CASSQSDHHPSYEQYF.

V usage is TRBV2 and J usage is TRBJ1-3, with D possibly matching TRBD1 (5 bases). CDR3 length: 15 residues. Germline CDR1 reads SNHLY; CDR2 reads FYNNEI. V gave up 7 bases and J gave up 7 bases, with 20 bases separating them. This CDR3 is CASTISGGVLNTIYF. Written as DNA, the CDR3 is TGTGCCAGCACCATATCGGGGGGGGTCCTTAACACCATATATTTT.

The CDR3 here is CASSLQQGGTYEQYF. The CDR3 coding sequence is TGTGCCAGCAGCTTGCAGCAGGGGGGGACCTACGAGCAGTACTTC. V is TRBV5-5 and J is TRBJ2-7; D assignment may be TRBD1 or TRBD2 (7 bases each). The CDR3 has 15 residues. Germline V gene lookup returns CDR1 SGHKS and CDR2 YYEKEE (reference sequence). V lost 1 base to trimming and J lost 2 bases, with 13 bases between them.

The chain couples TRBV12-3 or TRBV12-4 to TRBJ2-7; 7 bases align to TRBD1. V shed 8 bases, J shed 6 bases, and the junction held 10 bases outside the gene matches. The CDR3 loop spans 13 amino acids. The chain's CDR3 is CASARTGRGEQYF. The CDR3 DNA follows: TGTGCCAGCGCACGGACAGGACGAGGCGAGCAGTACTTC.

The chain links TRBV14 to TRBJ2-1, with 7 bases matching TRBD1. After removal of 4 bases from V and 4 bases from J, the junction contained 10 bases not matched to a gene. This CDR3 comprises 16 residues. Looked up from germline, CDR1 is SGHDN and CDR2 is FVKESK. CDR3 region: CASSPLTPGGYNEQFF. The CDR3, as DNA: TGTGCCAGCAGCCCCCTGACCCCAGGGGGTTACAATGAGCAGTTCTTC.

The chain combines TRBV7-9 with TRBJ2-7; D gene unclear. This CDR3 contains 12 residues. V lost 8 bases to trimming and J lost 1 base, with 9 bases between them. CDR1 SEHNR and CDR2 FQNEAQ come from the germline V gene (reference sequence). The CDR3 spells CASSEQSYEQYF. The CDR3 DNA reads TGTGCCAGCTCGGAGCAGTCCTACGAGCAGTACTTC.

The rearrangement links TRBV19 to TRBJ1-1; 8 bases fit TRBD1. The ends lost 5 bases at V and 0 bases at J; junction bases unmatched: 11. Germline loops: CDR1 LNHDA, CDR2 SQIVND (reference sequence). The CDR3 contains 17 residues. CDR3 amino acids: CASSVRQGTFMNTEAFF. DNA of the CDR3: TGTGCCAGTAGTGTGAGACAGGGGACCTTCATGAACACTGAAGCTTTCTTT.

The CDR3 spells CASSYSTEAFF. Here the CDR3 DNA reads TGTGCCAGCAGTTACAGCACTGAAGCTTTCTTT. The chain couples TRBV12-3 or TRBV12-4 to TRBJ1-1, with no clear D. Trimming shortened V by 4 bases and J by 4 bases, and 4 bases separated the two germline ends. This CDR3 has 11 residues.

The chain employs TRBV6-5 and TRBJ2-1; unclear D gene. The germline CDR1 and CDR2 sequences are MNHEY and SVGAGI. Trimming took off 6 bases at V and 3 bases at J, with 12 bases between the two ends. CDR3 length equals 14 residues. CDR3 loop: CASSSSQIYNEQFF. CDR3 nucleotides: TGTGCCAGCAGCTCTTCCCAGATCTACAATGAGCAGTTCTTC.

The rearrangement links TRBV10-3 to TRBJ2-2; TRBD2 might be the D (5 bases). Trimming removed 4 bases from V and 2 bases from J, with 20 bases in between. This CDR3 is 18 amino acids long. Germline loops: CDR1 ENHRY, CDR2 SYGVKD. CDR3 DNA sequence: TGTGCCATCAGTGGGGCCCCCAACGGAGGTGGAAACACCGGGGAGCTGTTTTTT. Encoded protein: CAISGAPNGGGNTGELFF.

The chain links TRBV3-1 (or the pseudogene TRBV3-2) to TRBJ2-5; TRBD1 matches 7 bases. This CDR3 has 13 amino acids. Germline V gives CDR1 LGHDT, CDR2 YNNKEL (reference sequence). After removal of 4 bases from V and 5 bases from J, the junction contained 4 bases not matched to a gene. The CDR3 region has the DNA TGTGCCAGCAGCCCAGGACAGGCTGAGACCCAGTACTTC. Translating it yields CASSPGQAETQYF.

A single count supports this clone. Sequence at one end of the junction differs from germline and may be a read error. V and J are TRBV30 and TRBJ2-1, with D possibly being TRBD2 (6 bases). The CDR3 is 13 residues long. Germline CDR1 GTSNPN, CDR2 SVGIG (reference sequence). CDR3 coding DNA: TGTGCCTGGAGTGGGGACTCCCACAATGAGCAGTTCTTC. Its translation: CAWSGDSHNEQFF.

This sequence joins TRBV6-1 and TRBJ2-1, with D possibly being TRBD1 or TRBD2 (6 bases each). V was cut by 3 bases and J by 8 bases, with 14 bases left in between. CDR1 is MNHNS, CDR2 SASEGT, per germline. CDR3 size: 14 residues. CDR3 region: CASSDTGGGDEQFF. DNA for the CDR3: TGTGCCAGCAGTGACACTGGAGGGGGTGATGAGCAGTTCTTC.

V and J are TRBV7-3 and TRBJ2-1, with 7 positions matching TRBD2. The CDR3 is 15 residues long. V lost 4 bases, J lost 2 bases, and 5 bases stayed unmatched. Germline V gene data show CDR1 as SGHTA and CDR2 as FQGTGA. The CDR3 sequence: CASSSSRGTYNEQFF. The CDR3 DNA reads TGTGCCAGCAGCTCGTCGCGGGGGACCTACAATGAGCAGTTCTTC. The variable domain in full, completed from reference TRBV7-3 and TRBJ2-1, reads GAGVSQTPSNKVTEKGKYVELRCDPISGHTALYWYRQSLGQGPEFLIYFQGTGAADDSGLPNDRFFAVRPEGSVSTLKIQRTERGDSAVYLCASSSSRGTYNEQFFGPGTRLTVL.

V and J are TRBV6-2 or TRBV6-3 and TRBJ2-7; tentative D call: TRBD2 (5 bases). In germline, CDR1 is MNHEY, CDR2 SVGEGT. This CDR3 is built from 14 residues. With 4 bases removed from V and 5 bases from J, the gap between germline ends came to 15 bases. DNA of the CDR3: TGTGCCAGCAGTTCAGGAGGTTTCCTCCACGAGCAGTACTTC. It specifies CASSSGGFLHEQYF.

A single count supports this clone. In the same sample, other DNA sequences code for this CDR3. This chain uses TRBV28 with TRBJ1-6, with 8 bases lining up with TRBD1. The CDR3 sequence is 17 residues long. Germline-derived CDR1 and CDR2 are MDHEN and SYDVKM. Trimming removed 5 bases from V and 5 bases from J; junction bases left unmatched: 11. As DNA, the CDR3 is TGTGCCAGCAGTACACCTCGCCGACAGGGGCATAATTCACCCCTCCACTTT. It specifies CASSTPRRQGHNSPLHF.

The rearrangement links TRBV28 to TRBJ1-2, with TRBD1 as a possible D gene (5 bases). Germline V gives CDR1 MDHEN, CDR2 SYDVKM. The CDR3 has 14 residues. V lost 6 bases to trimming and J lost 1 base, with 12 bases between them. Here the CDR3 reads CASRAGGGNYGYTF. CDR3 in DNA: TGTGCCAGCAGGGCCGGGGGGGGTAACTATGGCTACACCTTC.

CDR3 bases: TGTGCCACCAGCGCCAGGAGCGGGAGTAGGGATGAGCAGTTCTTC. The encoded protein is CATSARSGSRDEQFF. This rearrangement joins TRBV15 to TRBJ2-1, with TRBD2 matching over 8 bases. V gave up 5 bases and J gave up 8 bases; unmatched junction bases: 11. Germline V gives CDR1 LNHNV, CDR2 YYDKDF (reference sequence). The CDR3 sequence is 15 residues long. The full variable domain, with the rest looked up from reference TRBV15 and TRBJ2-1, is DAMVIQNPRYQVTQFGKPVTLSCSQTLNHNVMYWYQQKSSQAPKLLFHYYDKDFNNEADTPDNFQSRRPNTSFCFLDIRSPGLGDTAMYLCATSARSGSRDEQFFGPGTRLTVL.

The V and J genes are TRBV28 and TRBJ2-7; TRBD2 agrees at 14 bases. V lost 5 bases to trimming and J lost 6 bases; unmatched junction nucleotides: 12. Germline V lookup: CDR1 MDHEN, CDR2 SYDVKM. CDR3 length: 17 amino acids. This chain's CDR3 is CASSPSQGTSGSVEQYF. The CDR3, as DNA: TGTGCCAGCAGTCCCTCCCAGGGGACTAGCGGGAGTGTCGAGCAGTACTTC.

The chain is built from TRBV29-1 and TRBJ2-3, with D maybe TRBD2 (6 bases). Germline V gives CDR1 SQVTM, CDR2 ANQGSEA. The CDR3 covers 15 residues. Trimming left V 5 bases short and J 0 bases short, with 15 bases between. The CDR3, as DNA: TGCAGCGTTAAAACTAGCCCTATCAGCACAGATACGCAGTATTTT. Translating it yields CSVKTSPISTDTQYF.

This clone has only one observation. The J gene is TRBJ2-2, the V gene TRBV5-4; TRBD2 matches at 14 bases. V shed 4 bases, J shed 7 bases, and the junction held 18 bases outside the gene matches. The CDR3 sequence is 20 residues long. Germline V gene data show CDR1 as SGHNT and CDR2 as YYREEE (reference sequence). CDR3 DNA: TGTGCCAGCAGCGGACAGGGGGCTCCTGGGACTAGCGGGAGTATCGGGGAGCTGTTTTTT. This codes for CASSGQGAPGTSGSIGELFF.

J is TRBJ2-3 and V is TRBV28; no clear D gene. The CDR3 is made up of 13 amino acids. Germline V gene sequence: CDR1 MDHEN, CDR2 SYDVKM. V was shortened by 6 bases and J by 4 bases, with 11 bases between the two germline ends. CDR3 region: CASSPSAPDTQYF. CDR3 in DNA: TGTGCCAGCAGCCCCTCCGCCCCAGATACGCAGTATTTT.

The chain is built from TRBV5-1 and TRBJ2-2; 9 nucleotides match TRBD2. Trimming cost V 6 bases and J 5 bases; bases outside gene matches: 8. The CDR3 runs to 15 residues. Germline V gene sequence: CDR1 SGHRS, CDR2 YFSETQ. This CDR3 reads CASTSSGSQTGELFF. As DNA, the CDR3 is TGCGCCAGCACCAGTAGCGGGAGTCAAACCGGGGAGCTGTTTTTT.

The rearrangement links TRBV6-5 to TRBJ1-2; possible D gene TRBD1, 5 bases. This CDR3 has 14 amino acids. V was cut by 8 bases and J by 3 bases, with 16 bases left in between. CDR1 and CDR2 from the germline V gene are MNHEY and SVGAGI. The DNA for the CDR3 is TGTGCCAGCCGTAAACAAGGGGCTCACTATGGCTACACCTTC. Translated, it gives CASRKQGAHYGYTF.

This clone has a handful of counts. CDR3 sequence: CAWRRRTNTGELFF. DNA of the CDR3: TGTGCCTGGAGGCGACGGACCAACACCGGGGAGCTGTTTTTT. The gene calls are TRBV30 and TRBJ2-2, with D uncertain. V lost 3 bases to trimming and J lost 2 bases, with 10 bases between them. The CDR3 has 14 amino acids. The germline V gene encodes CDR1 GTSNPN and CDR2 SVGIG (reference sequence). Using reference TRBV30 and TRBJ2-2 for the parts outside the CDR3, the full variable domain is SQTIHQWPATLVQPVGSPLSLECTVEGTSNPNLYWYRQAAGRGLQLLFYSVGIGQISSEVPQNLSASRPQDRQFILSSKKLLLSDSGFYLCAWRRRTNTGELFFGEGSRLTVL.